This record looks at one T cell receptor beta chain sequence and its context. Trimming stripped 2 bases from V and 5 bases from J, with 19 bases between. Germline CDR1 reads LGHNA; CDR2 reads YSLEER. This CDR3 is built from 17 residues. In the authors' methods: How many nucleated cells were present was estimated from reference gene primer amplification. Produced via immunoSEQ multiplex PCR; TCRdb's table is partial and in-frame only. That table gives V, J and clone size, and the DNA gave D and trimming. The data hold about 280,000 clones, with about 87% observed a single time. The data stem from a study of blood T cell repertoires in COVID-19. Overall study: The United States, Italy and Spain supplied acute and convalescent COVID-19 samples. Sources were T cells, B-cell-depleted T cells, or PBMCs; the material itself was cDNA or gDNA.

The sample was PBMCs or T cells enriched from blood (not recorded which). The sequence came from a woman aged 25 to 45 with acute COVID-19. The V call is TRBV4-3, the J call TRBJ1-5; D is perhaps TRBD1 (6 bases). Here the CDR3 DNA reads TGCGCCAGCAGCCAATCTATGAGTGGGCAGGGGTATCAGCCCCAGCATTTT. This sequence encodes CASSQSMSGQGYQPQHF.